This is a list of T cell receptor beta chains from one sample in a study of vaccination effects on CD4 cells after COVID-19. Repertoires were generated with immunoSEQ multiplex PCR, while TCRdb's copy carries only in-frame clones and drops some. The table lists about 57,000 clones, around 73% of them singletons. For these receptors, no antigen is known. The input for sequencing was CD4+ T cells from PBMCs cultured without peptide, taken after COVID-19 vaccination. The receptors come from a human donor who received a COVID-19 vaccine. CDR3s include the opening cysteine and the closing phenylalanine or tryptophan. The D gene is left open where the match is weak. Rows give clone size only sometimes, using once, few, many, or a class for an expanded clone.

CDR3 length	clone size	D gene	V gene	J gene	CDR3 protein	CDR3 DNA
14	.	.	TRBV6-5	TRBJ1-2	CASTHVGGDYGYTF	TGTGCCAGCACTCACGTGGGGGGGGACTATGGCTACACCTTC
15	.	.	TRBV5-4	TRBJ1-2	CASSLVGRANYGYTF	TGTGCCAGCAGCTTAGTAGGTCGTGCTAACTATGGCTACACCTTC
15	.	TRBD1	TRBV28	TRBJ1-4	CASSLTGQRNEKLFF	TGTGCCAGCAGTCTGACGGGACAGCGAAATGAAAAACTGTTTTTT
12	.	TRBD1	TRBV9	TRBJ1-1	CASNRGGTEAFF	TGTGCCAGCAACAGGGGGGGGACTGAAGCTTTCTTT
13	.	.	TRBV5-1	TRBJ2-7	CASRTGDWGEQYF	TGCGCCAGCAGAACGGGGGACTGGGGCGAGCAGTACTTC
13	.	.	TRBV10-3	TRBJ1-1	CATQEEGVTEAFF	TGTGCCACTCAGGAGGAGGGTGTCACTGAAGCTTTCTTT
16	.	TRBD1	TRBV5-1	TRBJ1-1	CASSSQHRGLGTEAFF	TGCGCCAGCAGCTCCCAACACAGGGGGCTCGGAACTGAAGCTTTCTTT
15	.	TRBD1	TRBV4-3	TRBJ1-4	CASSRQGQGDEKLFF	TGCGCCAGCAGCCGTCAGGGACAGGGAGATGAAAAACTGTTTTTT
13	.	.	TRBV6-5	TRBJ2-5	CASRGASQETQYF	TGTGCCAGCAGAGGGGCCTCCCAAGAGACCCAGTACTTC
18	.	TRBD1	TRBV10-3	TRBJ2-6	CAISPQPGQYSGANVLTF	TGTGCCATCAGTCCGCAACCGGGACAGTACTCTGGGGCCAACGTCCTGACTTTC
20	.	.	TRBV19	TRBJ2-6	CASSPHQTANSFSGANVLTF	TGTGCCAGTAGTCCCCACCAGACAGCAAACTCTTTCTCTGGGGCCAACGTCCTGACTTTC
13	.	.	TRBV15	TRBJ2-7	CATSRDPKSEQYF	TGTGCCACCAGCAGAGACCCTAAGAGCGAGCAGTACTTC
16	.	TRBD2	TRBV9	TRBJ2-3	CASSPGTSGKIDTQYF	TGTGCCAGCAGCCCTGGGACTAGCGGGAAGATAGATACGCAGTATTTT
15	once	TRBD2	TRBV7-2	TRBJ2-1	CASSSTSGQYNEQFF	TGTGCCAGCAGCTCGACTAGCGGGCAGTACAATGAGCAGTTCTTC